Following are 30 T cell receptor beta chains from one sample sequenced in a study of post-analysis software for immune sequencing data. The study, taken as a whole, reports: When patients were compared with controls, four to six TRBV segments were more frequent, TRBV5-6, TRBV5-1 and TRBV20-1 among them.

No antigens are known for them. Unique molecular identifiers were present in the TCR beta cDNA libraries. TCRdb re-called the PCR reads with MiXCR, one entry per CDR3 protein. The data hold about 570,000 distinct CDR3 sequences, with around 34% observed a single time. Source material: blood. Receptor source: a girl younger than 18 with multiple sclerosis.

In its sample, this clonotype was seen a few times. The rearrangement uses TRBV5-1 and TRBJ2-7; 8 bases agree with TRBD1. The trim removed 4 bases at V and 2 bases at J, leaving 11 bases unmatched. This CDR3 is 16 amino acids long. Germline V CDR1 and CDR2: SGHRS, YFSETQ. This CDR3 reads CASSPIGQGNTYEQYF. CDR3 in DNA: TGCGCCAGCAGCCCCATCGGACAGGGAAACACCTACGAGCAGTACTTC.

This sequence joins TRBV4-1 and TRBJ2-7; D is undetermined. Germline V CDR1 and CDR2: MGHRA, YSYEKL. The CDR3 is made up of 15 amino acids. Trimming shortened V by 4 bases and J by 4 bases, and 17 bases separated the two germline ends. The CDR3 protein is CASSPSSAGRYEQYF. CDR3 nucleotide sequence: TGCGCCAGCAGCCCCAGTTCTGCTGGCAGGTACGAGCAGTACTTC.

J is TRBJ1-1 and V is TRBV5-1; 9 positions agree with TRBD1. The V and J ends lost 0 bases and 10 bases, in that order; junction bases with no gene match: 4. Germline V gene lookup returns CDR1 SGHRS and CDR2 YFSETQ. This CDR3 comprises 13 residues. CDR3 bases: TGCGCCAGCAGCTTGGCGTGGGGACAGGGAGCTTTCTTT. Translated: CASSLAWGQGAFF.

This chain joins TRBV20-1 and TRBJ2-5; D perhaps matches TRBD1 (6 bases). There are 13 residues in the CDR3. The V gene's germline CDR1 is DFQATT and CDR2 SNEGSKA (reference sequence). V was pared by 8 bases and J by 3 bases, with 16 bases between. The CDR3 bases are TGCAGTTCCATCCAACAGGGAGAAGAGACCCAGTACTTC. As protein: CSSIQQGEETQYF.

This clonotype has just a few counts. V is TRBV20-1 and J is TRBJ2-1; 10 bases map to TRBD2. Germline CDR1 is DFQATT and CDR2 is SNEGSKA (reference sequence). V lost 3 bases and J lost 7; bases outside the gene matches: 6. This CDR3 contains 14 residues. Written as DNA, the CDR3 is TGCAGTGCTAGGAAGCCAGCGGGAGGGAATGAGCAGTTCTTC. It encodes CSARKPAGGNEQFF.

This clonotype was recorded a few times. The gene calls are TRBV20-1 and TRBJ2-7; 9 nucleotides agree with TRBD1. The J segment lost 7 bases and the V segment lost 0 bases, leaving 7 bases of the junction unmatched. CDR1 and CDR2 (germline): DFQATT, SNEGSKA (reference sequence). The CDR3 consists of 14 residues. CDR3 amino acids: CSAREHGTGSEQYF. The CDR3 nucleotides are TGCAGTGCTAGAGAGCACGGGACAGGGAGTGAGCAGTACTTC.

The chain carries TRBV10-3 and TRBJ2-1; D is perhaps TRBD1 (5 bases). Trimming pared 5 bases from V and 7 bases from J, leaving 9 bases between. This CDR3 is 12 amino acids long. Germline assignment: CDR1 ENHRY and CDR2 SYGVKD. CDR3: CAISSGLNEQFF. CDR3 DNA: TGTGCCATCAGTTCAGGGTTAAATGAGCAGTTCTTC.

In this sample, this clonotype turned up a few times. This chain links TRBV28 with TRBJ1-1, with unresolved D. The V gene lost 3 bases and the J gene lost 5 bases, with 10 bases spanning the gap. The V gene's germline CDR1 is MDHEN and CDR2 SYDVKM. The CDR3 is made up of 13 amino acids. CDR3 in DNA: TGTGCCAGCAGTTTTATGGGAGGTACTGAAGCTTTCTTT. This encodes CASSFMGGTEAFF.

Only a few counts were recorded for this clonotype. The gene calls are TRBV20-1 and TRBJ2-2; 11 bases are shared with TRBD2. CDR3 size: 16 residues. Unmatched junction bases numbered 4, after V lost 2 bases and J lost 2 bases. Germline V lookup: CDR1 DFQATT, CDR2 SNEGSKA (reference sequence). The CDR3 loop reads CSARPGTSGNTGELFF. The CDR3 DNA reads as TGCAGTGCTAGACCAGGGACTAGCGGCAACACCGGGGAGCTGTTTTTT.

The chain uses TRBV7-9 and TRBJ1-1, with 8 positions matching TRBD1. Germline V gene data show CDR1 as SEHNR and CDR2 as FQNEAQ (reference sequence). The trim removed 3 bases at V and 1 base at J, leaving 7 bases unmatched. The CDR3 has 16 amino acids. The DNA for the CDR3 is TGTGCCAGCAGCTTTGCGCTGGGGACAGGGAACACTGAAGCTTTCTTT. It is translated as CASSFALGTGNTEAFF.

This clonotype was detected ten times or more. V gene TRBV29-1 combines with J gene TRBJ2-5; D possibly matches TRBD1 or TRBD2 (7 bases each). V was clipped by 3 bases and J by 2 bases, with 19 bases between them. The germline gives CDR1 SQVTM, CDR2 ANQGSEA. The CDR3 is made up of 16 amino acids. The CDR3 is CSVEARGGLRQETQYF. The CDR3 nucleotides are TGCAGCGTTGAGGCCAGGGGGGGACTTAGACAAGAGACCCAGTACTTC.

V usage is TRBV9 and J usage is TRBJ2-5; the match to TRBD1 covers 7 bases. The CDR3 contains 16 residues. V shed 4 bases, J shed 2 bases, and the junction held 11 bases outside the gene matches. The V gene's germline CDR1 is SGDLS and CDR2 YYNGEE. This CDR3 is CASSPRDSSGQETQYF. The CDR3 nucleotides read TGTGCCAGCAGCCCCCGGGACAGTTCGGGGCAAGAGACCCAGTACTTC.

A few counts support this clonotype. The V gene is TRBV5-5, the J gene TRBJ2-5; 9 nucleotides line up with TRBD1. The CDR3 runs to 16 residues. The germline V gene encodes CDR1 SGHKS and CDR2 YYEKEE (reference sequence). V dropped 5 bases and J dropped 5; count of bases not matched to a gene: 13. CDR3 protein: CASSRQHRGLGETQYF. The DNA for the CDR3 is TGTGCCAGCAGTCGACAACACAGGGGGCTTGGGGAGACCCAGTACTTC.

In regard to this clonotype: Given a much more abundant clone one base away, this may be a read error. In DNA, the CDR3 is TGCAGTGCTCTTAGACAGGGGGCGATTCGCTCCTACAATGAGCAGTACTTC. It encodes CSALRQGAIRSYNEQYF. V usage is TRBV20-1 and J usage is TRBJ2-1, with 10 bases lining up with TRBD1. Gene TRBJ2-7 matches the end of the DNA better, so the J call may be wrong. Germline CDR1 and CDR2: DFQATT and SNEGSKA (reference sequence). The CDR3 covers 17 residues.

The sample holds a few counts of this clonotype. This chain connects TRBV20-1 to TRBJ1-1; D is undetermined. Germline lookup yields CDR1 DFQATT and CDR2 SNEGSKA (reference sequence). The V end lost 1 base, the J end lost 2 bases, and 11 bases lay between the germline ends. The CDR3 contains 14 residues. CDR3 protein: CSARAPASNTEAFF. The CDR3 DNA follows: TGCAGTGCTAGAGCTCCTGCCTCAAACACTGAAGCTTTCTTT.

The chain is built from TRBV2 and TRBJ1-5, with 9 nucleotides matching TRBD1. The J segment lost 6 bases and the V segment lost 4 bases, leaving 10 bases of the junction unmatched. CDR1 SNHLY and CDR2 FYNNEI come from the germline V gene. The CDR3 loop spans 16 amino acids. CDR3 sequence reads: CASSGPGQGTGQPQHF. The DNA for the CDR3 is TGTGCCAGCAGTGGCCCCGGACAGGGGACGGGTCAGCCCCAGCATTTT.

V usage is TRBV12-3 or TRBV12-4 and J usage is TRBJ2-5; possible D gene TRBD2, 6 bases. Trimming cost V 3 bases and J 5 bases, with 10 bases left between them. This CDR3 comprises 13 residues. The CDR3 loop is CASSFLEGETQYF. The CDR3 DNA sequence: TGTGCCAGCAGTTTTTTGGAGGGGGAGACCCAGTACTTC.

The rearrangement joins TRBV6-5 to TRBJ1-2; D ambiguous. The CDR3 length is 13 residues. Trimming removed 6 bases at V and 3 bases at J, with 11 bases between. The germline gives CDR1 MNHEY, CDR2 SVGAGI. CDR3 DNA: TGTGCCAGCAGCCGACTCGGGGACTATGGCTACACCTTC. This translates into CASSRLGDYGYTF.

The CDR3 here is CASSGSTGFASAEAFF. CDR3 nucleotide sequence: TGCGCCAGCAGCGGGTCGACAGGGTTTGCCTCAGCTGAAGCTTTCTTT. This chain connects TRBV5-1 to TRBJ1-1, with TRBD1 matching over 7 bases. Trimming at V came to 4 bases and at J to 6 bases, leaving 15 bases not matched to a gene. Germline V gives CDR1 SGHRS, CDR2 YFSETQ. CDR3 length: 16 amino acids.

This clonotype was detected only a few times. Here the CDR3 reads CASSVTDTEAFF. DNA of the CDR3: TGTGCCAGCAGTGTTACAGACACTGAAGCTTTCTTT. The chain carries TRBV6-1 and TRBJ1-1, with D unclear. CDR3 length equals 12 residues. Germline V gene lookup returns CDR1 MNHNS and CDR2 SASEGT. The V and J ends lost 4 bases and 3 bases respectively, with 6 bases between them.

The rearrangement joins TRBV20-1 to TRBJ1-2; D not resolved. This CDR3 comprises 14 residues. The V gene's germline CDR1 is DFQATT and CDR2 SNEGSKA (reference sequence). V lost 3 bases and J 4 bases, leaving 15 bases between the germline ends. CDR3 nucleotide sequence: TGCAGTGCTAGTGGTCAGGAAGCTGCCTATGGCTACACCTTC. It yields the protein CSASGQEAAYGYTF.

The genes are TRBV5-1 and TRBJ1-2; D unclear. The CDR3 covers 14 residues. Germline V lookup: CDR1 SGHRS, CDR2 YFSETQ. Deletions cut 2 bases from V and 1 base from J, with 9 bases between. The CDR3 bases are TGCGCCAGCAGCTTCTACAGAGATAACTATGGCTACACCTTC. It translates to CASSFYRDNYGYTF. Together with reference TRBV5-1 and TRBJ1-2, the CDR3 gives the full variable domain: KAGVTQTPRYLIKTRGQQVTLSCSPISGHRSVSWYQQTPGQGLQFLFEYFSETQRNKGNFPGRFSGRQFSNSRSEMNVSTLELGDSALYLCASSFYRDNYGYTFGSGTRLTVV.

Notes on this clonotype: Relative to the germline gene, one junction end is altered; a read error may explain this. V gene TRBV6-5 combines with J gene TRBJ2-1, with D possibly matching TRBD2 (5 bases). This CDR3 region has 14 residues. Per the germline V gene, CDR1 is MNHEY and CDR2 is SVGAGI. CDR3 protein: CASTLDSSYNERFF. CDR3 DNA: TGTGCCAGCACCCTGGACTCCTCCTACAATGAGCGGTTCTTC.

This clonotype has only a few counts. The rearrangement joins TRBV10-3 to TRBJ2-5, with no clear D. V was shortened by 10 bases and J by 3 bases, with 9 bases between the two germline ends. Looked up from germline, CDR1 is ENHRY and CDR2 is SYGVKD. This CDR3 region has 11 residues. The CDR3 loop reads CATQAEETQYF. In DNA, the CDR3 is TGTGCCACCCAGGCAGAAGAGACCCAGTACTTC.

The chain recombines TRBV4-1 with TRBJ1-2; D gene unclear. The CDR3 is made up of 16 amino acids. V lost 0 bases and J lost 8, with 19 bases in between. Germline-derived CDR1 and CDR2 are MGHRA and YSYEKL. The CDR3 nucleotides are TGCGCCAGCAGCCAAGAAAAGGCACTGGGATATGGCGGCTACACCTTC. This encodes CASSQEKALGYGGYTF.

This clonotype was counted many times. This rearrangement joins TRBV4-1 to TRBJ2-5; no firm D call. V lost 4 bases, J lost 0 bases, and 6 bases lay in between. Looked up from germline, CDR1 is MGHRA and CDR2 is YSYEKL. CDR3 length: 13 amino acids. CDR3 sequence: CASSLTNQETQYF. The DNA for the CDR3 is TGCGCCAGCAGCCTGACAAACCAAGAGACCCAGTACTTC.

The chain recombines TRBV3-1 with TRBJ1-2; D gene unclear. The CDR3 is made up of 14 amino acids. The germline CDR1 and CDR2 sequences are LGHDT and YNNKEL (reference sequence). V was trimmed by 4 bases and J by 0 bases, leaving 9 bases between them. CDR3 nucleotide sequence: TGTGCCAGCAGCCCCGAGGAGTCTAACTATGGCTACACCTTC. As protein: CASSPEESNYGYTF.

The V gene is TRBV5-1, the J gene TRBJ1-1; possibly TRBD1 for D (6 bases). The CDR3 has 14 residues. V lost 6 bases and J 5 bases, leaving 17 bases between the germline ends. Germline assignment: CDR1 SGHRS and CDR2 YFSETQ. The CDR3 DNA sequence: TGCGCCAGCACTAGGGGGAGGGCACGAACTGAAGCTTTCTTT. It translates to CASTRGRARTEAFF.

This clonotype was observed a handful of times. This rearrangement joins TRBV10-1 to TRBJ2-3, with D perhaps TRBD1 (6 bases). The V gene lost 3 bases and the J gene lost 4 bases, with 8 bases spanning the gap. The CDR3 is made up of 13 amino acids. Per the germline V gene, CDR1 is WNHNN and CDR2 is SYGVQD (reference sequence). The DNA of the CDR3 is TGCGCCAGCAGTGAAGGGGGATCAGATACGCAGTATTTT. The encoded protein is CASSEGGSDTQYF.

This chain connects TRBV20-1 to TRBJ1-2; no clear D gene. The germline V and J ends were trimmed by 3 bases and 2 bases, with 10 bases remaining between them. CDR1 and CDR2 from the germline V gene are DFQATT and SNEGSKA (reference sequence). The CDR3 runs 13 residues. The CDR3 bases are TGCAGTGCTAGCCCAATAACCAACTATGGCTACACCTTC. This encodes CSASPITNYGYTF.